What follows are 12 T cell receptor beta chains derived from one specimen sequenced in a study of T cell responses to AZD1222 COVID-19 vaccine (dated by TCRdb to the early 2020s). Receptor libraries were prepared by the immunoSEQ multiplex PCR assay. As stored in TCRdb, this immuneACCESS dataset retains in-frame rearrangements with V and J assigned. A fraction of the clones does not appear; measured against another copy, unresolved V genes explain less than half of the discrepancy, and the remainder lacks a known reason. The sample includes around 150,000 clones, with roughly nine tenths observed a single time. The ten most abundant clones make up 6.5% to 8% of the sample. The time point label here, explained by the study, means: about 28 days (+/-7) after the second vaccine dose. Explained via the paper, the treatment or condition label denotes: meningococcal conjugate vaccine given as trial control.

The source was peripheral blood, collected 28 days after the second dose of the MenACWY control vaccine. These receptors all come from an adult who received the MenACWY meningococcal vaccine as a control.

This clone was seen once. The gene calls are TRBV5-3 and TRBJ1-1; TRBD1 aligns across 11 bases. TRBV5-3 is assigned to the ORF class and has an uncertain function. Trimming cost V 4 bases and J 0 bases; bases outside gene matches: 5. This CDR3 comprises 16 residues. The CDR3 bases are TGTGCCAGAAGCGGACAGGGGGCCCAGATGAACACTGAAGCTTTCTTT. Translating gives CARSGQGAQMNTEAFF.

The chain is built from TRBV24-1 and TRBJ2-3; a possible D gene is TRBD2 (5 bases). Trimming stripped 9 bases from V and 1 base from J, with 13 bases between. CDR3 size: 14 residues. Per germline, CDR1 KGHDR and CDR2 SFDVKD. This chain's CDR3 is CATQDQLGTDTQYF. The DNA for the CDR3 is TGTGCCACCCAGGACCAACTAGGCACAGATACGCAGTATTTT.

The chain employs TRBV13 and TRBJ1-1; D unclear. This CDR3 region has 14 residues. Trimming took off 1 base at V and 4 bases at J, with 10 bases between the two ends. CDR1 and CDR2 from the germline V gene are PRHDT and FYEKMQ (reference sequence). In DNA form, the CDR3 reads TGTGCCAGCAGCTTAGATGATTTAGGCACTGAAGCTTTCTTT. Amino acid sequence: CASSLDDLGTEAFF.

This chain joins TRBV6-6 and TRBJ2-7; D tentatively reads TRBD1 or TRBD2 (6 bases each). The CDR3 has 15 amino acids. Trimming cost V 6 bases and J 1 base, with 16 bases left between them. Germline V CDR1 and CDR2: MNHNY, SVGAGI (reference sequence). As DNA, the CDR3 is TGTGCCAGCAGGGCGGGACATCTCTCGTCCTACGAGCAGTACTTC. It translates to CASRAGHLSSYEQYF.

The V and J genes are TRBV3-1 (or the pseudogene TRBV3-2) and TRBJ2-3, with D hard to call. V was pared by 4 bases and J by 4 bases, with 12 bases between. This CDR3 has 14 amino acids. The germline V gene encodes CDR1 LGHDT and CDR2 YNNKEL (reference sequence). CDR3 region: CASSRKGGADTQYF. The DNA for the CDR3 is TGTGCCAGCAGCCGAAAGGGCGGCGCAGATACGCAGTATTTT.

The CDR3 here is CASSGDPQGRETQYF. The DNA of the CDR3 is TGTGCCAGCAGCGGAGACCCCCAGGGGCGGGAGACCCAGTACTTC. The chain carries TRBV9 and TRBJ2-5; D perhaps matches TRBD1 (6 bases). Germline V gene lookup returns CDR1 SGDLS and CDR2 YYNGEE. The CDR3 is 15 residues long. Trimming took 3 bases from V and 5 from J, leaving 17 bases between them.

The V call is TRBV28, the J call TRBJ1-4; no clear D gene. V lost 8 bases and J lost 0, with 19 bases in between. The germline V gene has CDR1 MDHEN and CDR2 SYDVKM. The CDR3 runs 17 residues. The CDR3 is CASLSVGLGATNEKLFF. In nucleotides, the CDR3 is TGTGCCAGCCTATCAGTGGGATTGGGAGCAACTAATGAAAAACTGTTTTTT.

This clone has just one count. V gene TRBV15 combines with J gene TRBJ1-2; D is unresolved. CDR1 and CDR2 from the germline V gene are LNHNV and YYDKDF (reference sequence). The V gene lost 0 bases and the J gene lost 5 bases, with 7 bases spanning the gap. The CDR3 totals 13 residues. DNA of the CDR3: TGTGCCACCAGCAGAGATGACCTATATGGCTACACCTTC. It specifies CATSRDDLYGYTF.

This clone has a single count. The J gene is TRBJ2-1, the V gene TRBV25-1; 7 bases fit TRBD2. With 5 bases clipped from V and 9 bases from J, the junction kept 13 bases outside the gene matches. The CDR3 spans 15 residues. Germline loops: CDR1 MGHDK, CDR2 SYGVNS. Here the CDR3 reads CASSTSSRGVGEQFF. CDR3 bases: TGTGCCAGCAGTACCTCCTCACGGGGGGTGGGTGAGCAGTTCTTC.

CDR3 loop: CASSFPYGNQPQHF. Written as DNA, the CDR3 is TGTGCCAGCAGTTTTCCGTACGGCAATCAGCCCCAGCATTTT. The chain has TRBV6-2 or TRBV6-3 and TRBJ1-5; D gene uncertain. Germline V gene sequence: CDR1 MNHEY, CDR2 SVGEGT. The CDR3 spans 14 residues. V lost 4 bases and J 2 bases, leaving 9 bases between the germline ends.

This rearrangement joins TRBV28 to TRBJ1-5; 10 bases align to TRBD1. The CDR3 has 14 residues. Germline CDR1 reads MDHEN; CDR2 reads SYDVKM. Trimming cost V 7 bases and J 5 bases; bases outside gene matches: 5. CDR3 bases: TGTGCCAGCATTAAGACAGGGGGCTATCAGCCCCAGCATTTT. Protein sequence: CASIKTGGYQPQHF.

The rearrangement joins TRBV6-2 or TRBV6-3 to TRBJ2-7; D is ambiguous. V was cut by 2 bases and J by 0 bases, with 8 bases left in between. The CDR3 runs to 14 residues. Per germline, CDR1 MNHEY and CDR2 SVGEGT. The CDR3 reads CASSYLLSSYEQYF. The DNA of the CDR3 is TGTGCCAGCAGTTACCTCCTTTCCTCCTACGAGCAGTACTTC.